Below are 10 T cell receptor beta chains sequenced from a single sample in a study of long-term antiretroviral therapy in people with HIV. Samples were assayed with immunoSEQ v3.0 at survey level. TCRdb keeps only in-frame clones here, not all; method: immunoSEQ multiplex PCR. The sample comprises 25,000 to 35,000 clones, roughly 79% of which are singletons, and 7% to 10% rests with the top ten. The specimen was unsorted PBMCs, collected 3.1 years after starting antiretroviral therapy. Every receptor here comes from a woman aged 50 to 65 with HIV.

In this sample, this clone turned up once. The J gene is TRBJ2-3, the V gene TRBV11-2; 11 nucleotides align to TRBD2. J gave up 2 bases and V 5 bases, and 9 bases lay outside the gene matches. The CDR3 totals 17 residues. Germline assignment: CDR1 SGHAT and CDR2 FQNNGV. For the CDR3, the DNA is TGTGCCAGCAGCCCCCGACTAGCGGGGATTCTCACAGATACGCAGTATTTT. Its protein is CASSPRLAGILTDTQYF.

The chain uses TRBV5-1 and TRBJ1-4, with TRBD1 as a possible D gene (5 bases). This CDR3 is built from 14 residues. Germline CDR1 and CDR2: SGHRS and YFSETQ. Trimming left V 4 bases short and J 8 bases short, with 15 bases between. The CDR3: CASSPDTRGEKLFF. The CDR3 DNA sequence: TGCGCCAGCAGCCCGGACACCCGAGGGGAAAAACTGTTTTTT. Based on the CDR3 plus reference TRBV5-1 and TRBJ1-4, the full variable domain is KAGVTQTPRYLIKTRGQQVTLSCSPISGHRSVSWYQQTPGQGLQFLFEYFSETQRNKGNFPGRFSGRQFSNSRSEMNVSTLELGDSALYLCASSPDTRGEKLFFGSGTQLSVL.

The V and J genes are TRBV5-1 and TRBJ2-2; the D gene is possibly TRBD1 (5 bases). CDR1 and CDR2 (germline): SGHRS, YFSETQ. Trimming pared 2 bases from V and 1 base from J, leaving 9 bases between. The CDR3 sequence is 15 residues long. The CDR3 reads CASSFSTENTGELFF. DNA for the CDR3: TGCGCCAGCAGCTTTTCGACAGAGAACACCGGGGAGCTGTTTTTT.

The CDR3 here is CASSVRDRGPYEQYV. The CDR3 region has the DNA TGTGCCAGCAGCGTAAGGGACAGGGGCCCCTACGAGCAGTACGTC. The V call is TRBV9, the J call TRBJ2-7; TRBD1 agrees at 10 bases. Per germline, CDR1 SGDLS and CDR2 YYNGEE. The CDR3 has 15 amino acids. V trimming: 1 base; J trimming: 2 bases; junction bases outside the gene matches: 3.

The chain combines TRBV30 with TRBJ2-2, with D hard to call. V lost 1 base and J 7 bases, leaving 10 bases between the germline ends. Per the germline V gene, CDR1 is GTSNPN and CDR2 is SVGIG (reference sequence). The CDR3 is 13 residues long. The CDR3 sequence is CAWSEQFVGELFF. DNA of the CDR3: TGTGCCTGGAGTGAACAGTTCGTCGGGGAGCTGTTTTTT.

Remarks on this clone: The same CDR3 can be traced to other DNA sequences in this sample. The CDR3 bases are TGTGCCTGGAGTGTACAGGGAGATCAGCCCCAGCATTTT. This codes for CAWSVQGDQPQHF. V gene TRBV30 combines with J gene TRBJ1-5; TRBD1 is a possible D gene (6 bases). Trimming stripped 0 bases from V and 5 bases from J, with 8 bases between. The CDR3 consists of 13 residues. CDR1 is GTSNPN and CDR2 is SVGIG in the germline V gene (reference sequence).

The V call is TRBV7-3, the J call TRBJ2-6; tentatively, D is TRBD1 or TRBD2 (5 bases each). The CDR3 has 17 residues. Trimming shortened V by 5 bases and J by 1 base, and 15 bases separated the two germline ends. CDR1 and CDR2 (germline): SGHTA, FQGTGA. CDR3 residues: CASSPRDGLSGANVLTF. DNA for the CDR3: TGTGCCAGCAGCCCCCGGGACGGATTATCTGGGGCCAACGTCCTGACTTTC.

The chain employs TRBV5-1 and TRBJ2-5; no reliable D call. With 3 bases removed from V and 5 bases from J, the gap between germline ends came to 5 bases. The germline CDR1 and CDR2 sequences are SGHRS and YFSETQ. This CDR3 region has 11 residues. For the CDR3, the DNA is TGCGCCAGCAGCTCTCGGGAGACCCAGTACTTC. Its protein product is CASSSRETQYF. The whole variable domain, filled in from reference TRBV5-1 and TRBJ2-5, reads KAGVTQTPRYLIKTRGQQVTLSCSPISGHRSVSWYQQTPGQGLQFLFEYFSETQRNKGNFPGRFSGRQFSNSRSEMNVSTLELGDSALYLCASSSRETQYFGPGTRLLVL.

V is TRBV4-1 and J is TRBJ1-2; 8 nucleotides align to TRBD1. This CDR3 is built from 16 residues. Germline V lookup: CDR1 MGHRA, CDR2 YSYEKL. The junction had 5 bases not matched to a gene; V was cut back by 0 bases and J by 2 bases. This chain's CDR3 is CASSQEQNRGNYGYTF. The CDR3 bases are TGCGCCAGCAGCCAAGAGCAGAACAGGGGGAACTATGGCTACACCTTC.

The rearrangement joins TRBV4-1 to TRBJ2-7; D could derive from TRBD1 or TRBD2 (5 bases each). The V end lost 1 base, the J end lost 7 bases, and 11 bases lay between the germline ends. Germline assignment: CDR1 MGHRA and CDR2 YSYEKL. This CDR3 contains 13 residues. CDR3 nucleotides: TGCGCCAGCAGCCAAGTCTCATGGGGGGAGCAGTACGTC. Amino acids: CASSQVSWGEQYV.